This passage covers 30 T cell receptor beta chains from one sample sequenced in a study of OX40 agonist ivuxolimab in advanced cancers. Produced via immunoSEQ multiplex PCR; TCRdb's table is partial and in-frame only. The table has fewer than 25,000 clones, 85% seen once. Sequenced material: CD4+ or CD8+ T cells sorted from blood, taken in a trial of the OX40 agonist ivuxolimab. These receptors all stem from an adult with an advanced solid tumor such as melanoma, head and neck, liver or kidney cancer.

This clone appeared once. The CDR3 nucleotides are TGTGCCAGCAGTGAGACCACCTGGGACAATGAGCAGTTCTTC. Its translation is CASSETTWDNEQFF. This chain joins TRBV6-1 and TRBJ2-1; D is uncertain. The V and J ends lost 3 bases and 5 bases respectively, with 11 bases between them. This CDR3 has 14 residues. Germline CDR1 and CDR2: MNHNS and SASEGT.

The genes are TRBV29-1 and TRBJ2-5; TRBD1 agrees at 12 bases. The CDR3 runs 13 residues. Germline CDR1 and CDR2: SQVTM and ANQGSEA. V trimming: 7 bases; J trimming: 6 bases; junction bases outside the gene matches: 6. The CDR3 region has the DNA TGCAGCGCGGGGACAGGGGGCGGAAAGACCCAGTACTTC. As protein: CSAGTGGGKTQYF.

The chain combines TRBV29-1 with TRBJ1-2; possible D gene TRBD1, 5 bases. The V end was cut by 1 base, the J end by 7 bases, with 13 bases between. The length of the CDR3 is 13 residues. Germline CDR1 SQVTM, CDR2 ANQGSEA. The CDR3 coding sequence is TGCAGCGTTGAAGCTTGGGGGTCAGGTGGCTACACCTTC. This codes for CSVEAWGSGGYTF.

V and J are TRBV7-2 and TRBJ1-2, with D hard to call. Between the trimmed V and J ends, which lost 4 bases and 4 bases, there was a span of 16 bases. CDR3 length: 15 residues. Germline V CDR1 and CDR2: SGHTA, FQGNSA. CDR3 nucleotides: TGTGCCAGCAGCTCGACCCCTCAGGCCGGCTATGGCTACACCTTC. Its translation: CASSSTPQAGYGYTF.

The chain has TRBV5-6 and TRBJ2-5; 10 nucleotides align to TRBD1. The ends lost 2 bases at V and 6 bases at J; junction bases unmatched: 7. The CDR3 covers 15 residues. Germline CDR1 and CDR2: SGHDT and YYEEEE. DNA for the CDR3: TGTGCCAGCAGCTTCCCGGACAGGGGGTTACAGACCCAGTACTTC. The encoded protein is CASSFPDRGLQTQYF.

The genes are TRBV9 and TRBJ1-5; 7 bases fit TRBD1. The J segment lost 8 bases and the V segment lost 0 bases, leaving 8 bases of the junction unmatched. CDR3 length equals 15 residues. Germline-derived CDR1 and CDR2 are SGDLS and YYNGEE. CDR3 sequence: CASSVDGARGEPQHF. The CDR3 DNA sequence: TGTGCCAGCAGCGTAGACGGGGCCAGGGGGGAGCCCCAGCATTTT.

The V call is TRBV5-1, the J call TRBJ2-3; D may match TRBD1 or TRBD2 (5 bases each). Germline lookup yields CDR1 SGHRS and CDR2 YFSETQ. The CDR3 is 14 amino acids. V lost 10 bases and J lost 1, with 16 bases in between. CDR3 sequence (DNA): TGCGCCGGGTCCTCCGGGGCGGGCACAGATACGCAGTATTTT. Translation gives CAGSSGAGTDTQYF.

The chain combines TRBV2 with TRBJ2-7; 11 bases fit TRBD2. Germline lookup yields CDR1 SNHLY and CDR2 FYNNEI. The CDR3 extends over 15 amino acids. Germline trimming cut 7 bases from V and 4 bases from J; bases unmatched to any gene: 9. CDR3 sequence reads: CASKELGLAEYEQYF. CDR3 DNA: TGTGCCAGCAAGGAATTGGGACTAGCGGAGTACGAGCAGTACTTC. Filled out from reference TRBV2 and TRBJ2-7, the complete variable domain reads EPEVTQTPSHQVTQMGQEVILRCVPISNHLYFYWYRQILGQKVEFLVSFYNNEISEKSEIFDDQFSVERPDGSNFTLKIRSTKLEDSAMYFCASKELGLAEYEQYFGPGTRLTVT.

V is TRBV27 and J is TRBJ2-3, with unresolved D. Germline V gene data show CDR1 as MNHEY and CDR2 as SMNVEV (reference sequence). The germline V and J ends were trimmed by 5 bases and 0 bases, with 6 bases remaining between them. The CDR3 runs 13 residues. CDR3 protein: CASSGPSTDTQYF. The CDR3, as DNA: TGTGCCAGCAGTGGGCCTAGCACAGATACGCAGTATTTT.

The chain employs TRBV5-1 and TRBJ1-1; the D is unclear. V was clipped by 5 bases and J by 7 bases, with 9 bases between them. The CDR3 is 11 residues long. From germline, CDR1 is SGHRS and CDR2 YFSETQ. The CDR3 region is CASRGGGEAFF. CDR3 nucleotide sequence: TGCGCCAGCAGAGGCGGCGGTGAAGCTTTCTTT.

The J gene is TRBJ1-1, the V gene TRBV7-2; no clear D. Per germline, CDR1 SGHTA and CDR2 FQGNSA. V was shortened by 5 bases and J by 1 base, with 11 bases between the two germline ends. This CDR3 spans 14 amino acids. In nucleotides, the CDR3 is TGTGCCAGCAGCCAATTGCAACGGAACACTGAAGCTTTCTTT. It specifies CASSQLQRNTEAFF.

This clone has a single count. The rearrangement links TRBV12-1 to TRBJ2-5; the table gives TRBD2 as D, unverified against the DNA. TRBV12-1 is assigned pseudogene status. The CDR3 is made up of 18 amino acids. The DNA of the CDR3 is TGTGCCAGCAGCTCACCGGGACTAGCGGACCTCCAAAGAGAGACCCAGTACTTC. Its translation is CASSSPGLADLQRETQYF.

This chain links TRBV7-2 with TRBJ1-2; D possibly corresponds to TRBD1 (5 bases). CDR1 is SGHTA, CDR2 FQGNSA, per germline. V lost 2 bases, J lost 4 bases, and 11 bases lay in between. CDR3 length equals 14 residues. CDR3 DNA: TGTGCCAGCAGCTTAAAGGGGCAGGGCTATGGCTACACCTTC. Residues: CASSLKGQGYGYTF.

The chain links TRBV6-6 to TRBJ2-7, with D perhaps given as TRBD1 or TRBD2 (5 bases each). V lost 0 bases to trimming and J lost 5 bases, with 8 bases between them. Germline V CDR1 and CDR2: MNHNY, SVGAGI (reference sequence). The length of the CDR3 is 13 residues. The CDR3 reads CASSYSEGHEQYF. The CDR3 nucleotides are TGTGCCAGCAGTTACTCCGAGGGGCACGAGCAGTACTTC.

The rearrangement links TRBV19 to TRBJ1-6; TRBD1 matches at 9 bases. The CDR3 consists of 13 residues. In germline, CDR1 is LNHDA, CDR2 SQIVND (reference sequence). V lost 11 bases to trimming and J lost 4 bases; unmatched junction nucleotides: 3. CDR3 in amino acids: CAAGQGYNSPLHF. For the CDR3, the DNA is TGTGCCGCGGGACAGGGTTATAATTCACCCCTCCACTTT.

The chain couples TRBV5-4 to TRBJ1-1, with 8 positions matching TRBD1. With 4 bases clipped from V and 4 bases from J, the junction kept 18 bases outside the gene matches. The CDR3 is 18 residues long. Germline values: CDR1 SGHNT, CDR2 YYREEE (reference sequence). DNA for the CDR3: TGTGCCAGCAGCAAACCTCGACAGGGGTTTGGTGTTGGCACTGAAGCTTTCTTT. Residues: CASSKPRQGFGVGTEAFF.

The chain couples TRBV19 to TRBJ2-5, with 10 positions matching TRBD1. The CDR3 length is 15 residues. J gave up 5 bases and V 4 bases, and 7 bases lay outside the gene matches. Looked up from germline, CDR1 is LNHDA and CDR2 is SQIVND (reference sequence). The chain's CDR3 is CASSRGQGRGETQYF. The CDR3 coding sequence is TGTGCCAGTAGTAGGGGACAGGGGCGGGGTGAGACCCAGTACTTC.

The V call is TRBV27, the J call TRBJ2-1, with 9 positions matching TRBD1. This CDR3 has 17 residues. With 6 bases clipped from V and 10 bases from J, the junction kept 19 bases outside the gene matches. From germline, CDR1 is MNHEY and CDR2 SMNVEV (reference sequence). CDR3 sequence: CASSPIFRDREGREQFF. In DNA, the CDR3 is TGTGCCAGCAGCCCAATATTCCGGGACAGGGAGGGACGCGAGCAGTTCTTC.

This chain connects TRBV5-1 to TRBJ2-7, with TRBD1 matching 12 bases. Trimming at V came to 4 bases and at J to 5 bases, leaving 7 bases not matched to a gene. The germline gives CDR1 SGHRS, CDR2 YFSETQ. This CDR3 has 15 residues. CDR3 DNA sequence: TGCGCCAGCAGCGAAGGGACAGGGGGCTCGAACGAGCAGTACTTC. It specifies CASSEGTGGSNEQYF. Supplemented by reference TRBV5-1 and TRBJ2-7, the full variable domain reads KAGVTQTPRYLIKTRGQQVTLSCSPISGHRSVSWYQQTPGQGLQFLFEYFSETQRNKGNFPGRFSGRQFSNSRSEMNVSTLELGDSALYLCASSEGTGGSNEQYFGPGTRLTVT.

This clone was detected only a few times. The chain uses TRBV5-4 and TRBJ2-2; D might be TRBD1 (5 bases). The CDR3 totals 15 residues. Germline V lookup: CDR1 SGHNT, CDR2 YYREEE (reference sequence). Trimming cost V 4 bases and J 1 base, with 11 bases left between them. CDR3 sequence: CASSPGAGNTGELFF. DNA of the CDR3: TGTGCCAGCAGCCCTGGGGCAGGGAACACCGGGGAGCTGTTTTTT.

This clone appeared a few times. CDR3: CASSPGQRGNTEAFF. The CDR3 DNA sequence: TGTGCCAGCAGCCCAGGGCAACGGGGTAACACTGAAGCTTTCTTT. The chain joins TRBV5-5 to TRBJ1-1, with TRBD1 as a possible D gene (5 bases). CDR3 length equals 15 residues. Germline assignment: CDR1 SGHKS and CDR2 YYEKEE (reference sequence). V was cut by 4 bases and J by 2 bases, with 15 bases left in between.

This rearrangement joins TRBV10-3 to TRBJ2-3; TRBD2 aligns across 11 bases. The CDR3 spans 16 residues. J lost 0 bases, V lost 8 bases, and 7 bases had no gene match. Germline CDR1 and CDR2: ENHRY and SYGVKD. In DNA form, the CDR3 reads TGTGCCATCGGCCGACTAGCGGGGTCTAGCACAGATACGCAGTATTTT. This sequence encodes CAIGRLAGSSTDTQYF.

The chain recombines TRBV10-1 with TRBJ1-5; D is possibly TRBD1 (6 bases). The CDR3 spans 13 residues. Trimming removed 4 bases at V and 3 bases at J, with 7 bases between. From germline, CDR1 is WNHNN and CDR2 SYGVQD (reference sequence). CDR3 protein: CASSAGVNQPQHF. CDR3 bases: TGCGCCAGCAGTGCAGGGGTCAATCAGCCCCAGCATTTT.

CDR3 in amino acids: CASSKHLVSGSFYEQYF. The CDR3 DNA reads TGTGCCAGCAGCAAACACCTAGTTAGCGGGAGCTTCTACGAGCAGTACTTC. V gene TRBV21-1 combines with J gene TRBJ2-7; TRBD2 is taken as the D call from the table, unchecked against the DNA. TRBV21-1 is reported as a pseudogene. This CDR3 is built from 17 residues.

Remarks on this clone: One end of the junction fails to match germline, which may point to a read error. Other DNA sequences in this sample translate to the same CDR3. CDR3 loop: CASSVSSRIGGELFF. The CDR3 nucleotides are TGTGCCAGCAGCGTTAGTTCGAGAATTGGCGGGGAACTGTTTTTT. The chain links TRBV9 to TRBJ2-2; D is perhaps TRBD2 (6 bases). The CDR3 spans 15 residues. CDR1 is SGDLS, CDR2 YYNGEE, per germline.

This chain uses TRBV5-4 with TRBJ2-1, with 14 bases lining up with TRBD2. The junction had 7 bases not matched to a gene; V was cut back by 4 bases and J by 7 bases. The CDR3 totals 16 residues. Germline assignment: CDR1 SGHNT and CDR2 YYREEE (reference sequence). As DNA, the CDR3 is TGTGCCAGCAGCCTACGGACTAGCGGGGGGACGAATGAGCAGTTCTTC. Amino acids: CASSLRTSGGTNEQFF.

This sequence joins TRBV5-1 and TRBJ2-7, with 8 nucleotides matching TRBD2. This CDR3 is built from 14 residues. V was clipped by 0 bases and J by 5 bases; unmatched bases: 4. The V gene's germline CDR1 is SGHRS and CDR2 YFSETQ. The CDR3 loop reads CASSLVAGFDEQYF. The CDR3 region has the DNA TGCGCCAGCAGCTTGGTAGCGGGATTCGACGAGCAGTACTTC.

The chain uses TRBV18 and TRBJ2-1, with D possibly matching TRBD1 (5 bases). The V gene lost 0 bases and the J gene lost 9 bases, with 9 bases spanning the gap. This CDR3 is built from 13 residues. In germline, CDR1 is KGHSH, CDR2 LQKENI. In nucleotides, the CDR3 is TGTGCCAGCTCACCACCGGGGCGCGGTGAGCAGTTCTTC. Translated, it gives CASSPPGRGEQFF.

The chain joins TRBV10-2 to TRBJ2-6; D is unresolved. Germline CDR1 and CDR2: WSHSY and SAAADI. V was trimmed by 0 bases and J by 1 base, leaving 19 bases between them. The CDR3 spans 20 residues. The CDR3 loop reads CASSESSRATPKSGANVLTF. The CDR3 DNA reads TGCGCCAGCAGTGAGTCGAGTCGAGCCACTCCCAAGTCTGGGGCCAACGTCCTGACTTTC.

The chain joins TRBV6-5 to TRBJ2-2; D not resolved. This CDR3 has 10 residues. With 4 bases removed from V and 6 bases from J, the gap between germline ends came to 0 bases. From germline, CDR1 is MNHEY and CDR2 SVGAGI. The CDR3 bases are TGTGCCAGCAGTTCCGGGGAGCTGTTTTTT. Its translation: CASSSGELFF.